This T cell receptor (beta chain) was documented in a study of T cells in Graves' hyperthyroidism and ophthalmopathy. Regions amplified from RNA transcripts were the TCR beta CDR3 regions. TCR CDR3 regions were first amplified by RT-PCR with HTBI primers. TCRdb itself ran the multiplex PCR reads through MiXCR, one entry per CDR3 protein. The repertoire includes a few hundred thousand distinct CDR3 sequences, 15% of them detected once, and approximately 29% sits in the top ten. V shed 0 bases and J shed 15 bases, with 18 bases lying between them. This CDR3 spans 14 amino acids. Germline V gene sequence: CDR1 SEHNR, CDR2 FQNEAQ (reference sequence). If no ophthalmopathy progression occurred within 18 months, Graves' hyperthyroidism was stable. Patients were excluded because of uncontrolled infection, other autoimmune disease, pregnancy or lactation. Clinical symptoms, serum thyroxine and TRAb, thyroid ultrasound and orbital computed tomography were used for the diagnoses. Extraction of PBMCs used roughly 10 ml of fresh peripheral blood.

This sequence was found in a woman in her twenties or thirties with Graves' hyperthyroidism. Sequences were obtained from blood. The chain links TRBV7-9 to TRBJ2-1, with D possibly TRBD2 on 6 matching bases. CDR3 sequence: CASSLAGSAGSAFF. The CDR3 nucleotides read TGTGCCAGCAGCTTAGCGGGTTCGGCGGGATCCGCGTTCTTC.